This TCR beta chain was profiled in a study of cytomegalovirus exposure and HLA in healthy donors. General study points: Prediction of most subjects' HLA-A and HLA-B alleles by TCR beta sequences was reportedly accurate. CMV serostatus was the sole immune exposure data available. HLA alleles were associated with fewer than 20,000 TCR beta sequences in a later analysis at 0.05 false discovery rate.

Germline V gives CDR1 SQVTM, CDR2 ANQGSEA. Including both end residues, the CDR3 is 13 amino acids long. On this clone itself: Its matching antigen is unknown. It is unclear where the CDR3 begins or ends on the DNA, so no DNA is shown, and the CDR3 is as TCRdb lists it.

The PCR used 60 Vbeta and 13 Jbeta primers. In the study's own analysis: Per a later analysis, the number of unique TCR beta chains was roughly 83 million, of which around 9.9 million were shared. TCRdb keeps only in-frame clones here, not all; method: immunoSEQ multiplex PCR. That table furnishes V, J and clone size, whereas the DNA furnished D and trimming. The repertoire holds a few hundred thousand clones, around 90% seen once, with 1.7% in the top ten. The rearrangement uses TRBV29-1 and TRBJ1-1; whether TRBD1, the table's D call, matches the DNA was not checked. The sample consisted of PBMCs. The TCR sequence derives from a girl aged 2 to 9 in good health and CMV-seronegative. CDR3 region: CSVEFGTGAGTFF.